The next 21 T cell receptor beta chains were all read from a single sample in a study of T cell repertoires in cytomegalovirus infection. No cognate antigen is known for these TCRs. One entry per CDR3 protein results from TCRdb running MiXCR on the reads. The table has roughly 920,000 distinct CDR3 sequences, roughly a third seen once; the top ten hold 13%. The material was cultured CD8+ T cells from PBMCs, obtained from culture after CMV antigen stimulation. The receptors stem from a human donor in good health (CMV status not recorded). Some clones in this sample may be carry-over from other donors' samples.

This clonotype was picked up a small number of times. This rearrangement joins TRBV15 to TRBJ2-7; maybe TRBD2 (6 bases). This CDR3 is built from 13 residues. CDR1 is LNHNV, CDR2 YYDKDF, per germline (reference sequence). Trimming took 5 bases from V and 2 from J, leaving 10 bases between them. The CDR3 is CATSAGRTYEQYF. The CDR3 bases are TGTGCCACCAGCGCTGGGAGGACCTACGAGCAGTACTTC. Filled out from reference TRBV15 and TRBJ2-7, the complete variable domain reads DAMVIQNPRYQVTQFGKPVTLSCSQTLNHNVMYWYQQKSSQAPKLLFHYYDKDFNNEADTPDNFQSRRPNTSFCFLDIRSPGLGDTAMYLCATSAGRTYEQYFGPGTRLTVT.

In nucleotides, the CDR3 is TGTGCCAGCAGCGGGACAGGCCCGGGCTACACCTTC. As protein: CASSGTGPGYTF. The rearrangement joins TRBV7-9 to TRBJ1-2; 8 positions agree with TRBD1. With 5 bases clipped from V and 8 bases from J, the junction kept 4 bases outside the gene matches. Germline V gene sequence: CDR1 SEHNR, CDR2 FQNEAQ (reference sequence). The CDR3 runs 12 residues.

The V call is TRBV19, the J call TRBJ2-1; 10 bases agree with TRBD2. The CDR3 has 17 amino acids. Germline V lookup: CDR1 LNHDA, CDR2 SQIVND (reference sequence). V shed 6 bases and J 0 bases; nucleotides not matched to a gene: 8. The CDR3 DNA reads TGTGCCAGTAGCTGGACTAGCGGTACCGACTCCTACAATGAGCAGTTCTTC. Translating gives CASSWTSGTDSYNEQFF. The full variable domain, its missing parts supplied by reference TRBV19 and TRBJ2-1, is DGGITQSPKYLFRKEGQNVTLSCEQNLNHDAMYWYRQDPGQGLRLIYYSQIVNDFQKGDIAEGYSVSREKKESFPLTVTSAQKNPTAFYLCASSWTSGTDSYNEQFFGPGTRLTVL.

This clonotype was picked up a small number of times. The chain uses TRBV7-3 and TRBJ1-1; no reliable D call. The CDR3 sequence is 13 residues long. CDR1 and CDR2 from the germline V gene are SGHTA and FQGTGA. Trimming stripped 3 bases from V and 8 bases from J, with 13 bases between. CDR3 residues: CASSLVGVEEAFF. The CDR3 nucleotides read TGTGCCAGCAGCTTGGTAGGAGTCGAGGAAGCTTTCTTT.

This clonotype has just a few counts. The chain recombines TRBV27 with TRBJ2-1; D perhaps matches TRBD1 (6 bases). This CDR3 spans 16 amino acids. V lost 0 bases, J lost 2 bases, and 11 bases lay in between. Germline assignment: CDR1 MNHEY and CDR2 SMNVEV (reference sequence). The CDR3 DNA reads as TGTGCCAGCAGTTTATCGCAGGGGATACCCTACAATGAGCAGTTCTTC. It encodes CASSLSQGIPYNEQFF.

The chain has TRBV28 and TRBJ2-1, with 8 nucleotides matching TRBD1. J was trimmed by 8 bases and V by 4 bases; bases with no gene match: 10. Germline values: CDR1 MDHEN, CDR2 SYDVKM. The CDR3 length is 15 residues. This chain's CDR3 is CASSSGQGIIDEQFF. The CDR3 DNA is TGTGCCAGCAGTTCCGGACAGGGAATAATCGATGAGCAGTTCTTC.

This clonotype was observed at least ten times. J is TRBJ2-2 and V is TRBV7-8; unclear D gene. Germline CDR1 and CDR2: SGHVS and FQNEAQ. The CDR3 is 13 amino acids. V gave up 5 bases and J gave up 4 bases, with 8 bases separating them. The CDR3 DNA reads TGTGCCAGCAGCAGACACCTCACCGGGGAGCTGTTTTTT. Translated, it gives CASSRHLTGELFF.

This clonotype was recorded a few times. This chain uses TRBV28 with TRBJ1-4; 7 nucleotides match TRBD1. Germline CDR1 and CDR2: MDHEN and SYDVKM. The CDR3 totals 15 residues. Trimming at V came to 5 bases and at J to 3 bases, leaving 6 bases not matched to a gene. CDR3 protein: CASSPDRDANEKLFF. CDR3 DNA sequence: TGTGCCAGCAGTCCCGACAGGGACGCTAATGAAAAACTGTTTTTT.

This rearrangement joins TRBV7-3 to TRBJ1-5; D is undetermined. V was cut by 5 bases and J by 7 bases, with 12 bases left in between. CDR3 size: 13 residues. CDR1 and CDR2 (germline): SGHTA, FQGTGA. The CDR3 DNA sequence: TGTGCCAGCAGCAAAGGCCCTTCCCAGCCCCAGCATTTT. As protein: CASSKGPSQPQHF. Based on the CDR3 plus reference TRBV7-3 and TRBJ1-5, the full variable domain is GAGVSQTPSNKVTEKGKYVELRCDPISGHTALYWYRQSLGQGPEFLIYFQGTGAADDSGLPNDRFFAVRPEGSVSTLKIQRTERGDSAVYLCASSKGPSQPQHFGDGTRLSIL.

This clonotype has only a few counts. The chain combines TRBV7-3 with TRBJ2-2; TRBD2 matches at 10 bases. Per germline, CDR1 SGHTA and CDR2 FQGTGA. V gave up 5 bases and J gave up 0 bases; unmatched junction bases: 6. The CDR3 is 17 amino acids. The CDR3, as DNA: TGTGCCAGCAGCCCAGCTAGCGGGAGTTCGAACACCGGGGAGCTGTTTTTT. This codes for CASSPASGSSNTGELFF.

In its sample, this clonotype was seen once. V usage is TRBV2 and J usage is TRBJ2-1, with D possibly TRBD2 on 5 matching bases. This CDR3 spans 12 amino acids. V was trimmed by 6 bases and J by 5 bases, leaving 8 bases between them. Germline V lookup: CDR1 SNHLY, CDR2 FYNNEI. CDR3 loop: CASSGMDNEQFF. As DNA, the CDR3 is TGTGCCAGCAGCGGGATGGACAATGAGCAGTTCTTC.

The chain recombines TRBV7-4 with TRBJ2-3; 8 nucleotides match TRBD1. Germline-derived CDR1 and CDR2 are SGHVT and SQSDAQ. This CDR3 spans 15 amino acids. J was trimmed by 6 bases and V by 4 bases; bases with no gene match: 9. CDR3 region: CASSYQDRVGDTQYF. Written as DNA, the CDR3 is TGTGCCAGCAGCTACCAGGACAGGGTAGGGGATACGCAGTATTTT.

The rearrangement uses TRBV6-6 and TRBJ1-2; no reliable D call. This CDR3 is built from 15 residues. Germline V lookup: CDR1 MNHNY, CDR2 SVGAGI (reference sequence). The germline V and J ends were trimmed by 4 bases and 4 bases, with 16 bases remaining between them. The CDR3 DNA sequence: TGTGCCAGCAGTTCTCCCGAGACAAGGATCTATGGCTACACCTTC. Translating it yields CASSSPETRIYGYTF.

This clonotype appeared a few times. The genes are TRBV4-3 and TRBJ2-2, with D unclear. CDR1 is LGHNA and CDR2 is YSLEER in the germline V gene. The ends were cut back, 2 bases at V and 4 bases at J, with 11 bases in the middle. The CDR3 runs to 15 residues. The CDR3 DNA follows: TGCGCCAGCAGCCAAAGGCTTTTCTTCACCGGGGAGCTGTTTTTT. This translates into CASSQRLFFTGELFF.

This clonotype appeared many times. J is TRBJ1-6 and V is TRBV7-8; possible D gene TRBD1, 5 bases. Per the germline V gene, CDR1 is SGHVS and CDR2 is FQNEAQ. This CDR3 contains 13 residues. The ends were cut back, 6 bases at V and 10 bases at J, with 13 bases in the middle. This CDR3 reads CASRGRARSPLHF. CDR3 DNA: TGTGCCAGCAGGGGCAGGGCTCGGTCACCCCTCCACTTT.

V usage is TRBV9 and J usage is TRBJ1-5; D is perhaps TRBD1 (6 bases). Germline loops: CDR1 SGDLS, CDR2 YYNGEE. Trimming cost V 4 bases and J 6 bases, with 17 bases left between them. The CDR3 length is 15 residues. The CDR3 DNA is TGTGCCAGCAGCCCCCGAGGGGGAATGGGTCAGCCCCAGCATTTT. Amino acid sequence: CASSPRGGMGQPQHF.

This clonotype showed up just a few times. V usage is TRBV7-2 and J usage is TRBJ2-2; perhaps TRBD2 as D (7 bases). V dropped 2 bases and J dropped 9 bases, with 16 bases sitting between them. Germline assignment: CDR1 SGHTA and CDR2 FQGNSA. This CDR3 contains 15 residues. The CDR3 loop is CASSLKEGGPWELFF. Here the CDR3 DNA reads TGTGCCAGCAGCTTAAAGGAGGGGGGGCCCTGGGAGCTGTTTTTT.

The J gene is TRBJ2-2, the V gene TRBV6-5; D remains ambiguous. Trimming shortened V by 5 bases and J by 3 bases, and 10 bases separated the two germline ends. The CDR3 loop spans 14 amino acids. The V gene's germline CDR1 is MNHEY and CDR2 SVGAGI. As DNA, the CDR3 is TGTGCCAGCAGTAAAGAGGTTTACACCGGGGAGCTGTTTTTT. This gives the protein CASSKEVYTGELFF.

This clonotype was counted only a few times. This sequence joins TRBV19 and TRBJ1-5; perhaps TRBD1 as D (6 bases). The CDR3 has 16 residues. V lost 6 bases and J 5 bases, leaving 20 bases between the germline ends. CDR1 is LNHDA, CDR2 SQIVND, per germline (reference sequence). The chain's CDR3 is CASREYRDNLYQPQHF. Written as DNA, the CDR3 is TGTGCCAGTAGGGAATACCGGGACAACCTCTATCAGCCCCAGCATTTT.

This clonotype showed up just a few times. This chain connects TRBV5-1 to TRBJ2-3, with TRBD2 matching 8 bases. V lost 6 bases and J lost 3; bases outside the gene matches: 9. Per germline, CDR1 SGHRS and CDR2 YFSETQ. The CDR3 totals 15 residues. The CDR3 DNA follows: TGCGCCAGCAACGAGGGACTAGGGATAACAGATACGCAGTATTTT. It encodes CASNEGLGITDTQYF.

The V and J genes are TRBV19 and TRBJ2-5, with a possible D match to TRBD2 (6 bases). The ends were cut back, 6 bases at V and 2 bases at J, with 16 bases in the middle. Germline V lookup: CDR1 LNHDA, CDR2 SQIVND (reference sequence). This CDR3 contains 15 residues. In DNA, the CDR3 is TGTGCCAGTAGACAGCGGGTAGCCGATCAAGAGACCCAGTACTTC. This sequence encodes CASRQRVADQETQYF.